This TCR beta chain was sequenced in a study of blood T cell repertoires in COVID-19. Study overall: The United States, Italy and Spain provided the acute and convalescent COVID-19 samples.

Data came from immunoSEQ multiplex PCR; TCRdb stores just in-frame clones and leaves some out. The profile shows 200,000 to 250,000 clones, around four fifths of them singletons. The CDR3 has 14 residues. Germline values: CDR1 SGHTA, CDR2 FQGNSA. V was trimmed by 4 bases and J by 6 bases, leaving 14 bases between them. V and J are TRBV7-2 and TRBJ2-3; maybe TRBD2 (5 bases). The sequence derives from an elderly woman with active or convalescent COVID-19. The sample comprised peripheral blood. CDR3 sequence: CASSSRYGSDTQYF. The CDR3 DNA sequence: TGTGCCAGCAGCTCGAGATATGGGAGCGATACGCAGTATTTT.